These 2 T cell receptor beta chains were all obtained from the same sample, sequenced in a study of control samples from healthy donors and cancer patients. Some clones are missing from TCRdb's copy, which holds only in-frame ones; the method was immunoSEQ multiplex PCR. This sample has 350,000 to 450,000 clones; 80% to 95% occur once, and the top ten carry 6% to 7%. The source material was PBMCs. The receptors were sampled from a man aged 35 to 55 with head and neck cancer.

V is TRBV27 and J is TRBJ1-2; TRBD1 might be the D (6 bases). Per germline, CDR1 MNHEY and CDR2 SMNVEV (reference sequence). CDR3 length: 15 residues. The V and J ends lost 2 bases and 8 bases respectively, with 18 bases between them. CDR3 bases: TGTGCCAGCAGTTTAATAGCGGCAGGGGTAGAGGGCTACACCTTC. Its translation: CASSLIAAGVEGYTF.

V usage is TRBV19 and J usage is TRBJ1-2, with D tentatively TRBD1 (6 bases). V was cut by 8 bases and J by 2 bases, with 18 bases left in between. The germline V gene has CDR1 LNHDA and CDR2 SQIVND (reference sequence). The CDR3 is 15 amino acids. In DNA, the CDR3 is TGTGCCAGTTCTTTGACCGGGACACCCAACTATGGCTACACCTTC. Translating gives CASSLTGTPNYGYTF.